This T cell receptor (beta chain) is drawn from a study of cytomegalovirus exposure and HLA in healthy donors. Study conclusions and caveats: In a later analysis, first-cohort TCR clusters were found to tend to co-occur in the 120 validation repertoires. The study designated about 160 TCR beta chains cytomegalovirus-associated. For cytomegalovirus status, the classifier reportedly gave diagnoses with high specificity and sensitivity.

The study drew the donors from its approximately 110-subject validation cohort, separate from the approximately 690-subject first cohort. Note on this clone: Its matching antigen is unknown.

J lost 2 bases, V lost 5 bases, and 8 bases had no gene match. Germline CDR1 is MNHNS and CDR2 is SASEGT. The CDR3 is 15 residues long. Clones were sequenced by immunoSEQ multiplex PCR, and TCRdb holds only the in-frame ones, with some missing. The sample includes tens of thousands of clones, 90% to 95% of them seen just once. This chain uses TRBV6-1 with TRBJ2-7; 8 nucleotides align to TRBD2. This receptor was identified in a man younger than 35 in good health and CMV-seropositive. Input material: PBMCs. For the CDR3, the DNA is TGTGCCAGCAGTCTCCAGCGGGAGTCCGCCTACGAGCAGTACTTC. This translates into CASSLQRESAYEQYF.